This T cell receptor (beta chain) was recovered during a study of T-cell memory formation after mild COVID-19. Overall study context: TCR clusters mostly belonged to single donors. Findings and limits, study-wide: Pre-infection memory carried some responding clones, suggesting that cross-reactive memory joined. CD4/CD8 balance characterized clones contracting day 15 to 85, and CD4+ skew characterized later expanders. CD4+ contracting clones lay mainly in CM and EM, CD8+ ones in EMRA.

TCRdb re-derived calls from the 5' RACE reads in MiXCR, one entry per CDR3 protein. The data hold 190,000 or so distinct CDR3 sequences, with roughly 10% observed a single time. As regards this clonotype: Its antigen is unknown.

The length of the CDR3 is 13 residues. V was clipped by 6 bases and J by 7 bases, with 15 bases between them. CDR1 and CDR2 from the germline V gene are SGHTA and FQGTGA. Sequencing was done on a sample of PBMCs or a T cell subset sorted from them (not recorded which). This clonotype originated in a man aged 18 to 29 who had mild COVID-19 (a few samples of this study predate the infection). Cell type and time point are not known. This rearrangement joins TRBV7-3 to TRBJ1-1; D gene ambiguous. DNA for the CDR3: TGTGCCAGCAGTCCGGGGTGGGGAGTTGAAGCTTTCTTT. Its translation: CASSPGWGVEAFF.